The T cell receptor beta chain described here comes from a study of technical replicates of blood from several donors. The CDR3 consists of 14 residues. Trimming stripped 6 bases from V and 0 bases from J, with 11 bases between. The germline V gene has CDR1 MNHEY and CDR2 SVGAGI. Method: immunoSEQ multiplex PCR; TCRdb's copy keeps in-frame clones and lacks some. The sample lists some 78,000 clones; 85% to 95% were seen once. The receptor's source is a human donor in good health. The chain carries TRBV6-5 and TRBJ1-1, with unresolved D. Material: T cells isolated from PBMCs. The CDR3 loop reads CASSPLLVNTEAFF. CDR3 sequence (DNA): TGTGCCAGCAGCCCCCTCTTAGTGAACACTGAAGCTTTCTTT.